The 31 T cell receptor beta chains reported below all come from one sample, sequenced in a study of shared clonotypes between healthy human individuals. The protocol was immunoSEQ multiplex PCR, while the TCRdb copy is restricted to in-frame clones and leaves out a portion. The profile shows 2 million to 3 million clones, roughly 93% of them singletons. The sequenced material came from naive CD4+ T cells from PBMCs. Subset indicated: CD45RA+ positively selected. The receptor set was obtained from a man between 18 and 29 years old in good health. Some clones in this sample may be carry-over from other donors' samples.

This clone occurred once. Here the CDR3 reads CASSIPGRRNTEAFF. DNA for the CDR3: TGTGCCAGTAGTATCCCGGGCAGGAGGAACACTGAAGCTTTCTTT. V usage is TRBV19 and J usage is TRBJ1-1; no reliable D call. CDR3 length: 15 residues. Germline V gene lookup returns CDR1 LNHDA and CDR2 SQIVND (reference sequence). V lost 3 bases, J lost 1 base, and 12 bases lay in between.

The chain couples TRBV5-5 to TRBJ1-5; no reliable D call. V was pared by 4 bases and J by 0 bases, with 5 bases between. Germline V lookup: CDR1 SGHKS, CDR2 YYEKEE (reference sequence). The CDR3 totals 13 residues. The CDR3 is CASSPYSNQPQHF. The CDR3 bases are TGTGCCAGCAGCCCTTATAGCAATCAGCCCCAGCATTTT.

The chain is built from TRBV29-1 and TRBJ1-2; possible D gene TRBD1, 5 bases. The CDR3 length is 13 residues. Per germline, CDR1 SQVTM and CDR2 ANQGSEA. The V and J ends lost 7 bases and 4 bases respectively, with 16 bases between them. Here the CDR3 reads CSAAPGLTYGYTF. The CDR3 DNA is TGCAGCGCAGCCCCAGGGCTCACCTATGGCTACACCTTC.

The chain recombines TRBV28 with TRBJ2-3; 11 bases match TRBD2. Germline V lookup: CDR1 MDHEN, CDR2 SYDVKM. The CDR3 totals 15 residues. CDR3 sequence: CVTGPGLADTDTQYF. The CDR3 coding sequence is TGTGTCACCGGCCCGGGACTAGCGGACACAGATACGCAGTATTTT.

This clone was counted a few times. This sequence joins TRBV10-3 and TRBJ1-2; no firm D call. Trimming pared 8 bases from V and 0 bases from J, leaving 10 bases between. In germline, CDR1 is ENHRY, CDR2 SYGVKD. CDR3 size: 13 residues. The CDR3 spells CAIQIGSNYGYTF. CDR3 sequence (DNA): TGTGCCATCCAGATAGGATCTAACTATGGCTACACCTTC.

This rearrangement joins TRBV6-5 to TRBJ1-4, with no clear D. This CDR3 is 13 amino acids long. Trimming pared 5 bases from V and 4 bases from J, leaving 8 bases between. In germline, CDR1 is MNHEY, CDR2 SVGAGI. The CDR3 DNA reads TGTGCCAGCAGTACCACAAGTAATGAAAAACTGTTTTTT. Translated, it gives CASSTTSNEKLFF.

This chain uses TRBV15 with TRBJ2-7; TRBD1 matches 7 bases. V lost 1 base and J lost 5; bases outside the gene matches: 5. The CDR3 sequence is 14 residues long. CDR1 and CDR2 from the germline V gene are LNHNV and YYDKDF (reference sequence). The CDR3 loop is CATSRGQGGDEQYF. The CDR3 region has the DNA TGTGCCACCAGCAGAGGACAGGGTGGAGACGAGCAGTACTTC.

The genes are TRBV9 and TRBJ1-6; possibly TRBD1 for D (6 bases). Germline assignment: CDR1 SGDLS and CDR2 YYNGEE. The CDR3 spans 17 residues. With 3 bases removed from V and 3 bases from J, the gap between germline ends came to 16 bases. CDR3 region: CASSDQQGVGYNSPLHF. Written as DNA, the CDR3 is TGTGCCAGCAGCGACCAACAGGGAGTAGGCTATAATTCACCCCTCCACTTT. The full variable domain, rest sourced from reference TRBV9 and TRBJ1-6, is DSGVTQTPKHLITATGQRVTLRCSPRSGDLSVYWYQQSLDQGLQFLIQYYNGEERAKGNILERFSAQQFPDLHSELNLSSLELGDSALYFCASSDQQGVGYNSPLHFGNGTRLTVT.

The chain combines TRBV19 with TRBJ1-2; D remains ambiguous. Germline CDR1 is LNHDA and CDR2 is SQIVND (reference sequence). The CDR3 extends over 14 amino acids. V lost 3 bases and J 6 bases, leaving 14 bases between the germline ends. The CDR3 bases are TGTGCCAGTAGTATGGGTCGGTACAGAGATGGCTACACCTTC. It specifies CASSMGRYRDGYTF.

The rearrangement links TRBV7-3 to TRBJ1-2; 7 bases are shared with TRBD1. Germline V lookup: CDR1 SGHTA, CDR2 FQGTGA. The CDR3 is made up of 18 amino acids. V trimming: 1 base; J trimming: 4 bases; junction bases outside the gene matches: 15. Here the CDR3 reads CASSLILIYWTGIYGYTF. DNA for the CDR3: TGTGCCAGCAGCTTAATCCTGATATATTGGACAGGCATCTATGGCTACACCTTC.

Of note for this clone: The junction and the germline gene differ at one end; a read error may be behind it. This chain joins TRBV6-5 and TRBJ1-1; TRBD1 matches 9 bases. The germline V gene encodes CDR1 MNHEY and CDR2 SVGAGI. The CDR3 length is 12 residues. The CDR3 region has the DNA TGTGCCAGCAGTTACACCGACAGGGGGTTGCTCTTT. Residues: CASSYTDRGLLF.

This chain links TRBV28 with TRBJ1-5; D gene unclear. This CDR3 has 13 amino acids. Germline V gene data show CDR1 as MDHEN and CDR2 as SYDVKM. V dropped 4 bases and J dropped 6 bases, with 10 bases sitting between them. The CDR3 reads CASSYQGRQPQHF. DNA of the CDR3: TGTGCCAGCAGTTACCAAGGACGTCAGCCCCAGCATTTT. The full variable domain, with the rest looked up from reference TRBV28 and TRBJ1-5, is DVKVTQSSRYLVKRTGEKVFLECVQDMDHENMFWYRQDPGLGLRLIYFSYDVKMKEKGDIPEGYSVSREKKERFSLILESASTNQTSMYLCASSYQGRQPQHFGDGTRLSIL.

DNA of the CDR3: TGTGCCAGCAGCCAACCTCGTTCCGGGGGAGCCTACGAGCAGTACTTC. Its translation: CASSQPRSGGAYEQYF. The rearrangement uses TRBV4-2 and TRBJ2-7, with a tentative D call TRBD2 (6 bases). The CDR3 covers 16 residues. Trimming took off 2 bases at V and 2 bases at J, with 16 bases between the two ends. Germline V gene lookup returns CDR1 LGHNA and CDR2 YNFKEQ.

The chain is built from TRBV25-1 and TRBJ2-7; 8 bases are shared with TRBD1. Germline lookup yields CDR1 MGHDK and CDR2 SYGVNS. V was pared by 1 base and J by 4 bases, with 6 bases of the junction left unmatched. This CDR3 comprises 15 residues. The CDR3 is CASSESPGGGYEQYF. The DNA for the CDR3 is TGTGCCAGCAGTGAATCACCAGGGGGCGGGTACGAGCAGTACTTC.

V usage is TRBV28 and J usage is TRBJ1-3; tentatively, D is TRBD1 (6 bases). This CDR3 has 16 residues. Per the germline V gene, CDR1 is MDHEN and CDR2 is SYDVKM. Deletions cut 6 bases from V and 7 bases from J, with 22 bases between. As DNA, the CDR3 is TGTGCCAGCAGCCCCCCTCGCCCGGGGGGCAGGAACACCATATATTTT. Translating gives CASSPPRPGGRNTIYF.

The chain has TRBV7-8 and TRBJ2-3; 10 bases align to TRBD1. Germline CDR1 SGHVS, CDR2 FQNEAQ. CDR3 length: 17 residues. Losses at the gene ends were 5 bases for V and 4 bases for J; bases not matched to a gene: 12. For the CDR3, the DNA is TGTGCCAGCAGCCTTACACCGGGACAGGGGATTCCAGATACGCAGTATTTT. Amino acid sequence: CASSLTPGQGIPDTQYF. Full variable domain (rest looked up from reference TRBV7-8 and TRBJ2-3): GAGVSQSPRYKVAKRGQDVALRCDPISGHVSLFWYQQALGQGPEFLTYFQNEAQLDKSGLPSDRFFAERPEGSVSTLKIQRTQQEDSAVYLCASSLTPGQGIPDTQYFGPGTRLTVL.

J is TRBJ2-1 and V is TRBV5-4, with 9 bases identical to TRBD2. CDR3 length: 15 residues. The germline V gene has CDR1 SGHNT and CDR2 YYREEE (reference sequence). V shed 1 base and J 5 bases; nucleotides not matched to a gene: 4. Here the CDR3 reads CASSLRLAEHNEQFF. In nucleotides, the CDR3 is TGTGCCAGCAGCTTGAGACTAGCGGAGCACAATGAGCAGTTCTTC.

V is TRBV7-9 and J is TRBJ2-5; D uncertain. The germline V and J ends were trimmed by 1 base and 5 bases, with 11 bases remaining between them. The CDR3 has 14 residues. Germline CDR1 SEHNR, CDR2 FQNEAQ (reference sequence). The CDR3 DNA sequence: TGTGCCAGCAGCTTAGGTGTGTCGGGCGAGACCCAGTACTTC. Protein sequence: CASSLGVSGETQYF.

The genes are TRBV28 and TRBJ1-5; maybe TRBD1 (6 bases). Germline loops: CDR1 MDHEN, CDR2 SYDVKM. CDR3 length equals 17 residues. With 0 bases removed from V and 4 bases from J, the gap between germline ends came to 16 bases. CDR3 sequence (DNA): TGTGCCAGCAGTTTATGGGACGACAGGCGGTGGAATCAGCCCCAGCATTTT. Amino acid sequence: CASSLWDDRRWNQPQHF. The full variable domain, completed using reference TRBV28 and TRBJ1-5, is DVKVTQSSRYLVKRTGEKVFLECVQDMDHENMFWYRQDPGLGLRLIYFSYDVKMKEKGDIPEGYSVSREKKERFSLILESASTNQTSMYLCASSLWDDRRWNQPQHFGDGTRLSIL.

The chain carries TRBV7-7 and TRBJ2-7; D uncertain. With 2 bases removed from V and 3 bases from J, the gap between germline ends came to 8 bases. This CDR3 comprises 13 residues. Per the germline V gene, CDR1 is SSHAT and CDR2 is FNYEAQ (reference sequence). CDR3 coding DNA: TGTGCCAGCAGCTTAACCAAAGGCTACGAGCAGTACTTC. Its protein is CASSLTKGYEQYF.

In nucleotides, the CDR3 is TGCGCCAGCAGCCGGTCAGGGCAGGAGGTGACCGGGGAGCTGTTTTTT. The encoded protein is CASSRSGQEVTGELFF. This chain links TRBV5-1 with TRBJ2-2; perhaps D is TRBD1 or TRBD2 (5 bases each). V dropped 4 bases and J dropped 5 bases, with 18 bases sitting between them. This CDR3 comprises 16 residues. Germline assignment: CDR1 SGHRS and CDR2 YFSETQ.

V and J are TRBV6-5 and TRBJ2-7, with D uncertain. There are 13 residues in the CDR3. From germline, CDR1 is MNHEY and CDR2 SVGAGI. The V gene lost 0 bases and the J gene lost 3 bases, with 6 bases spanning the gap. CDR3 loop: CASSYSANYEQYF. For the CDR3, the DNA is TGTGCCAGCAGTTACTCGGCCAACTACGAGCAGTACTTC.

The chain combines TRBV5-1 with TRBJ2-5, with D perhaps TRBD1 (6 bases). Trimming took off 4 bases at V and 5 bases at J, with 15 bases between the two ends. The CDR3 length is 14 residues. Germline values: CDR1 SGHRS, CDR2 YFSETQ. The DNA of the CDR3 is TGCGCCAGCAGCCTGCCGGCAGGGGAGGAGACCCAGTACTTC. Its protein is CASSLPAGEETQYF.

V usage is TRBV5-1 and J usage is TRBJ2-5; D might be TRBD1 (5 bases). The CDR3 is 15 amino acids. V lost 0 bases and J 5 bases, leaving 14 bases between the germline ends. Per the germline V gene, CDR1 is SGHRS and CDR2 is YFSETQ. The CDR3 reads CASSLGTLGGETQYF. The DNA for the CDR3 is TGCGCCAGCAGCTTGGGGACATTGGGCGGCGAGACCCAGTACTTC.

This chain's CDR3 is CSVDRSYEQYF. Written as DNA, the CDR3 is TGCAGTGTAGACCGATCCTACGAGCAGTACTTC. This chain uses TRBV20-1 with TRBJ2-7, with D hard to call. The CDR3 consists of 11 residues. Trimming pared 7 bases from V and 1 base from J, leaving 8 bases between. Germline loops: CDR1 DFQATT, CDR2 SNEGSKA (reference sequence).

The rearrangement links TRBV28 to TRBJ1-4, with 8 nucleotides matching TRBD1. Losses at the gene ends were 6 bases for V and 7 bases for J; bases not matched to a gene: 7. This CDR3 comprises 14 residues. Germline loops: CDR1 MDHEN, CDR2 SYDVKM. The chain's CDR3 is CASRRGQDGEKLFF. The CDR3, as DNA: TGTGCCAGCAGGAGGGGACAGGACGGTGAAAAACTGTTTTTT.

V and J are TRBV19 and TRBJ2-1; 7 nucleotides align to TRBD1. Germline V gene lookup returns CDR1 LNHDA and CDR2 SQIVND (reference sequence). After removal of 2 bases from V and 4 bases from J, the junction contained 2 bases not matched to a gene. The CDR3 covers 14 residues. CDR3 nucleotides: TGTGCCAGTAGTATATTACAGGGGTACAATGAGCAGTTCTTC. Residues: CASSILQGYNEQFF.

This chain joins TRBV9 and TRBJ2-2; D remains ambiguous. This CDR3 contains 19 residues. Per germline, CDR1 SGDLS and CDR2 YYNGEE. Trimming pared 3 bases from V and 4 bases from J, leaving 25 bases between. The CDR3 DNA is TGTGCCAGCAGCGGTTCCAATCTTACCCCAGATTGGGTCACCGGGGAGCTGTTTTTT. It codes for CASSGSNLTPDWVTGELFF.

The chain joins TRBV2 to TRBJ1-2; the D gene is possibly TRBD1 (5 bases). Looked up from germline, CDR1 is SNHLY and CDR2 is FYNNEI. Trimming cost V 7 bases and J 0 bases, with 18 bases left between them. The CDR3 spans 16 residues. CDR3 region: CASNPQGPLTNYGYTF. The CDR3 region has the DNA TGTGCCAGCAACCCGCAGGGCCCCCTTACTAACTATGGCTACACCTTC.

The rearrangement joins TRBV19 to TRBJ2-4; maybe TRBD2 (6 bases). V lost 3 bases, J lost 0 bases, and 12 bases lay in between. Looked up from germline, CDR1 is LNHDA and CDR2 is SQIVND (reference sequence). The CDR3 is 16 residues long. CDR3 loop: CASSMGGSLAKNIQYF. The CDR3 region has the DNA TGTGCCAGTAGTATGGGAGGATCCCTAGCCAAAAACATTCAGTACTTC.

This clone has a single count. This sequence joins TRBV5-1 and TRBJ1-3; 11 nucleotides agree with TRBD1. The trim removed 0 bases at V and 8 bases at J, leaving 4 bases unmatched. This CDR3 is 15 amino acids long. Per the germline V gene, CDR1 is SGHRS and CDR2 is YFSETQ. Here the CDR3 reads CASSLAGTGGDTIYF. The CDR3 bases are TGCGCCAGCAGCTTGGCCGGGACAGGGGGAGACACCATATATTTT. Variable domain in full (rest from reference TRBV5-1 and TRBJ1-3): KAGVTQTPRYLIKTRGQQVTLSCSPISGHRSVSWYQQTPGQGLQFLFEYFSETQRNKGNFPGRFSGRQFSNSRSEMNVSTLELGDSALYLCASSLAGTGGDTIYFGEGSWLTVV.